This TCR beta chain stems from a study of T cells in Graves' hyperthyroidism and ophthalmopathy. General study points: Most thyroid clonotypes expanded above 0.001 were also detected in blood.

In its sample, this clonotype was seen many times. Its antigen is as yet unknown. Participants, patients aged 18 to 65, had newly diagnosed hyperthyroidism with a duration under 2 months. The PBMCs had their origin in approximately 10 ml of fresh peripheral blood. Trimming took off 4 bases at V and 3 bases at J, with 10 bases between the two ends. This CDR3 has 13 amino acids. Germline V gene lookup returns CDR1 LGHDT and CDR2 YNNKEL (reference sequence). RNA transcripts were the template for amplifying TCR beta CDR3 regions. The TCR CDR3 was amplified in a first-round RT-PCR using the HTBI primer set. MiXCR, run by TCRdb on the multiplex PCR reads, gives a single entry per CDR3 protein. The sample holds approximately 590,000 distinct CDR3 sequences, less than 20% seen once.

The rearrangement links TRBV3-1 to TRBJ2-7; D call uncertain. Sequencing was performed on blood. This TCR was sampled from a woman between 25 and 40 years old with Graves' hyperthyroidism. CDR3 loop: CASSPTAVYEQYF. CDR3 nucleotide sequence: TGTGCCAGCAGCCCGACGGCGGTCTACGAGCAGTACTTC.